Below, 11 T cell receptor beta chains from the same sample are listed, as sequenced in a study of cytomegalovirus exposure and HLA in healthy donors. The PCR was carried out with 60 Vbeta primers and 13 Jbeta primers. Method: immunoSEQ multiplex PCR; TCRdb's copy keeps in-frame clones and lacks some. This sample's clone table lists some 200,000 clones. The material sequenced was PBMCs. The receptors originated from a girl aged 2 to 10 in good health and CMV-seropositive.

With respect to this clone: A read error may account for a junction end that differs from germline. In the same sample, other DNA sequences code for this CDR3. CDR3 coding DNA: TGCGCCAGCTCACCACCGTTTGGGACAGTAGCCTACTTGCCCTCTGGGGCCAACGTCCTGACTTTC. Translating it yields CASSPPFGTVAYLPSGANVLTF. The chain is built from TRBV18 and TRBJ2-6; 7 nucleotides agree with TRBD1. CDR3 length equals 22 residues. Germline CDR1 is KGHSH and CDR2 is LQKENI.

CDR3 nucleotides: TGCAGCGTTGACGGTAGCGGGATCCAAGAGACCCAGTACTTC. This encodes CSVDGSGIQETQYF. The J gene is TRBJ2-5, the V gene TRBV29-1; 8 bases match TRBD2. Per the germline V gene, CDR1 is SQVTM and CDR2 is ANQGSEA. V gave up 3 bases and J gave up 1 base; unmatched junction bases: 4. This CDR3 contains 14 residues. Looking up the rest from reference TRBV29-1 and TRBJ2-5 gives the full variable domain: SAVISQKPSRDICQRGTSLTIQCQVDSQVTMMFWYRQQPGQSLTLIATANQGSEATYESGFVIDKFPISRPNLTFSTLTVSNMSPEDSSIYLCSVDGSGIQETQYFGPGTRLLVL.

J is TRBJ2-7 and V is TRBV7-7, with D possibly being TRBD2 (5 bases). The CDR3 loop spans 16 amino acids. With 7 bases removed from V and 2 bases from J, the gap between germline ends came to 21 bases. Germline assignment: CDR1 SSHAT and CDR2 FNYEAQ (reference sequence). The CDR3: CASTKTPPGNAYEQYF. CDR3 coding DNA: TGTGCCAGCACCAAAACCCCCCCCGGGAATGCCTACGAGCAGTACTTC.

The CDR3 DNA sequence: TGTGCCAGCAGTTTAGTTGCGGGAGAGAGCACAGATACGCAGTATTTT. Amino acids: CASSLVAGESTDTQYF. The V gene is TRBV27, the J gene TRBJ2-3, with 7 bases fitting TRBD2. Germline values: CDR1 MNHEY, CDR2 SMNVEV (reference sequence). The CDR3 totals 16 residues. V dropped 2 bases and J dropped 0; count of bases not matched to a gene: 5.

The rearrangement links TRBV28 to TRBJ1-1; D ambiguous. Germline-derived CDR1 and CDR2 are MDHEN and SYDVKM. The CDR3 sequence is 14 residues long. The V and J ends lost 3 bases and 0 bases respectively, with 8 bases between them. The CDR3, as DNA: TGTGCCAGCAGTTTCAGAGGGCTGAACACTGAAGCTTTCTTT. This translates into CASSFRGLNTEAFF.

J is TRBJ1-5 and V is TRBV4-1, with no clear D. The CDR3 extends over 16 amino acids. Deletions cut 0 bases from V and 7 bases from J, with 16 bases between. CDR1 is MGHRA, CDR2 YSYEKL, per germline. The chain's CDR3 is CASSQEPRGVRQPQHF. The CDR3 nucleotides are TGCGCCAGCAGCCAAGAGCCACGGGGAGTAAGACAGCCCCAGCATTTT.

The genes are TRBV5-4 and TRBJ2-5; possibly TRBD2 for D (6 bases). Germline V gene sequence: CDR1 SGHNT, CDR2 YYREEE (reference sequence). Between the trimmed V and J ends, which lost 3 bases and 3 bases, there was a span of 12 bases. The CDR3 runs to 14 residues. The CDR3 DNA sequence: TGTGCCAGCAGCTCCTTGGGAGGCGAAGAGACCCAGTACTTC. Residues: CASSSLGGEETQYF.

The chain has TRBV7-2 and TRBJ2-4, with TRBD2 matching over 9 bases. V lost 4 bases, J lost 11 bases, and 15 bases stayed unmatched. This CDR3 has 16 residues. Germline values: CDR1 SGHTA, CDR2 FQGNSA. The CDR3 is CASSSLGAGGPFVQYF. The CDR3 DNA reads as TGTGCCAGCAGCTCCCTGGGCGCGGGAGGGCCTTTCGTTCAGTACTTC.

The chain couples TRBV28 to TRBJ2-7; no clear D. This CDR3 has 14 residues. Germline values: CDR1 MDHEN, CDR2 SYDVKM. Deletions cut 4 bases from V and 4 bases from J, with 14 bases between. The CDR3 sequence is CASSYALGAYEQYF. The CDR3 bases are TGTGCCAGCAGTTACGCTTTAGGAGCATACGAGCAGTACTTC. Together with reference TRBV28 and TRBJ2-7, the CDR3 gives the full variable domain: DVKVTQSSRYLVKRTGEKVFLECVQDMDHENMFWYRQDPGLGLRLIYFSYDVKMKEKGDIPEGYSVSREKKERFSLILESASTNQTSMYLCASSYALGAYEQYFGPGTRLTVT.

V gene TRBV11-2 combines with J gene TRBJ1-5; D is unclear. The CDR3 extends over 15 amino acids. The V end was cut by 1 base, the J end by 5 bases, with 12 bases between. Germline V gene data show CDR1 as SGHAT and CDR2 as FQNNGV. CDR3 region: CASSLGPGADQPQHF. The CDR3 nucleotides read TGTGCCAGCAGCTTAGGGCCGGGTGCCGATCAGCCCCAGCATTTT. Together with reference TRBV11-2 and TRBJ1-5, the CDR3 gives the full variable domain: EAGVAQSPRYKIIEKRQSVAFWCNPISGHATLYWYQQILGQGPKLLIQFQNNGVVDDSQLPKDRFSAERLKGVDSTLKIQPAKLEDSAVYLCASSLGPGADQPQHFGDGTRLSIL.

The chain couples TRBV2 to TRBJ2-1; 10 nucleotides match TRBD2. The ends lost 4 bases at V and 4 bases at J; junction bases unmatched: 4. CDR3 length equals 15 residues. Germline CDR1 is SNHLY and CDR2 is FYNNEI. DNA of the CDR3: TGTGCCAGCAGTGCTAGCGGGAGTTGGTACAATGAGCAGTTCTTC. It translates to CASSASGSWYNEQFF.